The 14 T cell receptor beta chains presented below share a single source sample, sequenced in a study of identical twins. TCRdb redid the calling of the 5' RACE reads with MiXCR, one entry per CDR3 protein. The table includes 1.5 million to 2 million distinct CDR3 sequences, under 35% detected once. Input material: cord blood. The receptors come from a newborn girl in good health.

The gene calls are TRBV30 and TRBJ2-4; D tentatively fits TRBD1 or TRBD2 (5 bases each). The CDR3 has 15 amino acids. CDR1 and CDR2 (germline): GTSNPN, SVGIG (reference sequence). V dropped 0 bases and J dropped 0 bases, with 9 bases sitting between them. The CDR3 here is CAWSVEGTAKNIQYF. The CDR3 region has the DNA TGTGCCTGGAGTGTAGAAGGGACAGCCAAAAACATTCAGTACTTC.

The chain has TRBV20-1 and TRBJ1-4; 7 bases map to TRBD1. Losses at the gene ends were 0 bases for V and 8 bases for J; bases not matched to a gene: 12. CDR1 is DFQATT and CDR2 is SNEGSKA in the germline V gene (reference sequence). This CDR3 comprises 16 residues. Here the CDR3 reads CSARDSGTPGGEKLFF. Here the CDR3 DNA reads TGCAGTGCTAGAGATTCCGGGACACCAGGGGGAGAAAAACTGTTTTTT.

This clonotype occurred a few times. V and J are TRBV20-1 and TRBJ2-1; TRBD2 agrees at 9 bases. Trimming cost V 2 bases and J 14 bases; bases outside gene matches: 19. From germline, CDR1 is DFQATT and CDR2 SNEGSKA (reference sequence). The CDR3 has 16 residues. CDR3 bases: TGCAGTGCTAGAAACGAGCCGGGACTAGCTAGATCGGAGGAGTTCTTC. It codes for CSARNEPGLARSEEFF.

This clonotype was seen only a few times. This chain links TRBV18 with TRBJ2-1; TRBD2 agrees at 9 bases. The germline CDR1 and CDR2 sequences are KGHSH and LQKENI. V lost 1 base and J lost 3; bases outside the gene matches: 7. CDR3 size: 17 residues. CDR3 DNA: TGTGCCAGCTCACCACGGCCTAGCGGGGTGGTCTACAATGAGCAGTTCTTC. Amino acid sequence: CASSPRPSGVVYNEQFF.

This chain links TRBV10-3 with TRBJ2-5, with D possibly matching TRBD1 (6 bases). The end of the DNA aligns better with TRBJ2-7, so the J call may be wrong. This CDR3 comprises 14 residues. Germline V gene lookup returns CDR1 ENHRY and CDR2 SYGVKD. CDR3 DNA: TGTGCCATCAGGGACAGTAACCCTAGCTACGAGCAGTACTTC. Amino acids: CAIRDSNPSYEQYF.

The table lists this clonotype with a few counts. CDR3 amino acids: CASNERGPYNEQFF. In DNA form, the CDR3 reads TGTGCCAGCAATGAGAGGGGACCCTACAATGAGCAGTTCTTC. This chain links TRBV27 with TRBJ2-1; either TRBD1 or TRBD2 may fit D (5 bases each). CDR1 MNHEY and CDR2 SMNVEV come from the germline V gene (reference sequence). The CDR3 is made up of 14 amino acids. V shed 7 bases and J shed 2 bases, with 12 bases lying between them.

The rearrangement links TRBV20-1 to TRBJ2-3; 11 bases align to TRBD2. From germline, CDR1 is DFQATT and CDR2 SNEGSKA (reference sequence). The CDR3 is 20 residues long. Unmatched junction bases numbered 16, after V lost 2 bases and J lost 0 bases. The CDR3 here is CSARLPSFLAGGTSTDTQYF. The CDR3 coding sequence is TGCAGTGCTAGACTCCCAAGTTTTCTAGCGGGGGGCACTAGCACAGATACGCAGTATTTT.

Comment on this clonotype: Its ends do not fully match the called genes, so a read error is possible. The chain has TRBV28 and TRBJ2-3, with 8 bases identical to TRBD2. Germline loops: CDR1 MDHEN, CDR2 SYDVKM. CDR3 length equals 15 residues. Written as DNA, the CDR3 is TGTGCCAGCAGTTTAGGGACTAGGGCCACAGGTACGCAGTATTTT. The encoded protein is CASSLGTRATGTQYF.

The CDR3 DNA sequence: TGTGCCAGCTCTGGACAGTGGAACAGTAAAAACATTCAGTACTTC. This sequence encodes CASSGQWNSKNIQYF. The chain links TRBV18 to TRBJ2-4; TRBD1 might be the D (6 bases). Germline CDR1 and CDR2: KGHSH and LQKENI. This CDR3 is 15 amino acids long. V gave up 6 bases and J gave up 4 bases, with 16 bases separating them.

The chain couples TRBV2 to TRBJ2-2; D is perhaps TRBD2 (5 bases). CDR1 is SNHLY, CDR2 FYNNEI, per germline. The CDR3 extends over 16 amino acids. V lost 4 bases and J lost 4, with 16 bases in between. Here the CDR3 reads CASSAGFGRGTGELFF. CDR3 nucleotides: TGTGCCAGCAGTGCCGGGTTTGGTCGGGGCACCGGGGAGCTGTTTTTT.

This clonotype was counted a few times. V usage is TRBV29-1 and J usage is TRBJ1-1; possibly TRBD1 for D (6 bases). CDR3 size: 13 residues. Looked up from germline, CDR1 is SQVTM and CDR2 is ANQGSEA. V was shortened by 0 bases and J by 8 bases, with 13 bases between the two germline ends. The DNA for the CDR3 is TGCAGCGTTGAAGATCTTAGGGGGACAGAAGCTTTCTTT. Its translation: CSVEDLRGTEAFF.

This clonotype was counted many times. V usage is TRBV3-1 and J usage is TRBJ2-1; 11 nucleotides align to TRBD1. V lost 2 bases to trimming and J lost 4 bases; unmatched junction nucleotides: 4. The CDR3 covers 16 residues. The V gene's germline CDR1 is LGHDT and CDR2 YNNKEL (reference sequence). The CDR3 nucleotides read TGTGCCAGCAGCCAATCCCGGGACAGGGGGTACAATGAGCAGTTCTTC. Translated, it gives CASSQSRDRGYNEQFF.

This clonotype has just a few counts. This chain uses TRBV30 with TRBJ2-7, with a possible D match to TRBD1 (5 bases). CDR1 is GTSNPN, CDR2 SVGIG, per germline (reference sequence). V was pared by 1 base and J by 5 bases, with 9 bases between. The CDR3 contains 12 residues. The CDR3 loop is CAWSARVHEQYF. In nucleotides, the CDR3 is TGTGCCTGGAGTGCCAGGGTCCACGAGCAGTACTTC. Together with reference TRBV30 and TRBJ2-7, the CDR3 gives the full variable domain: SQTIHQWPATLVQPVGSPLSLECTVEGTSNPNLYWYRQAAGRGLQLLFYSVGIGQISSEVPQNLSASRPQDRQFILSSKKLLLSDSGFYLCAWSARVHEQYFGPGTRLTVT.

The chain recombines TRBV20-1 with TRBJ1-5, with a possible D match to TRBD1 (5 bases). CDR1 and CDR2 from the germline V gene are DFQATT and SNEGSKA (reference sequence). The V gene lost 1 base and the J gene lost 6 bases, with 10 bases spanning the gap. The CDR3 is made up of 13 amino acids. This CDR3 reads CSARGGGTQPQHF. Written as DNA, the CDR3 is TGCAGTGCTAGAGGGGGGGGGACTCAGCCCCAGCATTTT.